This TCR beta chain appears in the sequencing data of a study of OX40 agonist ivuxolimab in advanced cancers. Study context: Those enrolled were approximately 83% male, with a mean age of around 58 years and ages from roughly 20 to 90.

In its sample, this clone was seen once. Sequencing was performed with immunoSEQ multiplex PCR; in TCRdb, only in-frame clones are kept and a portion is missing. Among about 39,000 clones listed, around 90% were seen once. The receptor comes from an adult with an advanced solid tumor such as melanoma, head and neck, liver or kidney cancer. The sequencing here drew on CD4+ or CD8+ T cells sorted from blood, taken in a trial of the OX40 agonist ivuxolimab.

The DNA for the CDR3 is TGTGCCAGCAGTTTGGAGGGGGCTTGGGCCGGGGAGCTGTTTTTT. Residues: CASSLEGAWAGELFF. The chain employs TRBV28 and TRBJ2-2, with D perhaps matching TRBD1 (7 bases). Germline V lookup: CDR1 MDHEN, CDR2 SYDVKM. V was pared by 3 bases and J by 6 bases, with 14 bases between. The CDR3 totals 15 residues.